These T cell receptor beta chains were read from a single sample in a study of blood T cell repertoires in COVID-19. The protocol was immunoSEQ multiplex PCR, while the TCRdb copy is restricted to in-frame clones and leaves out a portion. This table has over 10,000 clones, just over 90% appearing once. Sequencing used peripheral blood. All receptors derive from a human donor in a cohort sampled during active COVID-19. The CDR3 runs from the conserved cysteine through the conserved F or W. Each record gives: clone size, V gene, J gene, D gene, CDR3 DNA, CDR3 protein. A D gene is named only where the DNA matches it firmly. For some rows the clone size is stated as once, few or many, or as a class when expanded; others skip it.

abundance: NA
v_gene: TRBV2
j_gene: TRBJ1-5
d_gene: NA
CDR3nt: TGTGCCAGCAGTGAAGCGCTGAGGAATCAGCCCCAGCATTTT
CDR3aa: CASSEALRNQPQHF

abundance: once
v_gene: TRBV4-2
j_gene: TRBJ2-3
d_gene: NA
CDR3nt: TGTGCCAGCAGCCCTACTAGCACAGATACGCAGTATTTT
CDR3aa: CASSPTSTDTQYF

abundance: NA
v_gene: TRBV10-2
j_gene: TRBJ2-7
d_gene: TRBD2
CDR3nt: TGCGCCAGCAGTGACGGCGGGAGAGGATACGAGCAGTACTTC
CDR3aa: CASSDGGRGYEQYF

abundance: NA
v_gene: TRBV27
j_gene: TRBJ2-7
d_gene: TRBD1
CDR3nt: TGTGCCAGCAGTTTGTTACCCGGGACAGGGCATCGCGAGCAGTACTTC
CDR3aa: CASSLLPGTGHREQYF

abundance: NA
v_gene: TRBV29-1
j_gene: TRBJ2-7
d_gene: TRBD1
CDR3nt: TGCAGCGTTGAGACGGGACAGGGAGCCTACGAGCAGTACTTC
CDR3aa: CSVETGQGAYEQYF

abundance: NA
v_gene: TRBV3-1/TRBV3-2
j_gene: TRBJ2-1
d_gene: TRBD2
CDR3nt: TGTGCCAGCAGCCAGGGGCGGGGGGTAAACTACAATGAGCAGTTCTTC
CDR3aa: CASSQGRGVNYNEQFF

abundance: NA
v_gene: TRBV25-1
j_gene: TRBJ2-2
d_gene: NA
CDR3nt: TGTGCCAGCAGTGTTGGGCCAGTTAACACCGGGGAGCTGTTTTTT
CDR3aa: CASSVGPVNTGELFF

abundance: NA
v_gene: TRBV6-5
j_gene: TRBJ2-5
d_gene: TRBD2
CDR3nt: TGTGCCAGCAGCCGTAGCGGGCGTCAGTACTTC
CDR3aa: CASSRSGRQYF

abundance: once
v_gene: TRBV4-2
j_gene: TRBJ1-4
d_gene: NA
CDR3nt: TGTGCCAGCAGCCGGGAAGGACAGTTTAATGAAAAACTGTTTTTT
CDR3aa: CASSREGQFNEKLFF

abundance: NA
v_gene: TRBV6-4
j_gene: TRBJ1-1
d_gene: NA
CDR3nt: TGTGCCAGCAGCCCCAATCCCCGGCGAGGGAGGGGGAACACTGAAGCTTTCTTT
CDR3aa: CASSPNPRRGRGNTEAFF

abundance: NA
v_gene: TRBV29-1
j_gene: TRBJ1-1
d_gene: TRBD1
CDR3nt: TGCAGCGTAGCATCCGGGACAGGGGTCACTGAAGCTTTCTTT
CDR3aa: CSVASGTGVTEAFF

abundance: NA
v_gene: TRBV21-1
j_gene: TRBJ2-2
d_gene: NA
CDR3nt: TGTGCCAGCAGCAAAGCGCTAAGAAAACGGTCCGGGGAGCTGTTTTTT
CDR3aa: CASSKALRKRSGELFF

abundance: NA
v_gene: TRBV7-9
j_gene: TRBJ1-1
d_gene: NA
CDR3nt: TGTGCCAGCATACAGAGGAACACTGAAGCTTTCTTT
CDR3aa: CASIQRNTEAFF

abundance: once
v_gene: TRBV28
j_gene: TRBJ1-5
d_gene: TRBD1
CDR3nt: TGTGCCAGCAGGGGACAGGATGGTCAGAACAATCAGCCCCAGCATTTT
CDR3aa: CASRGQDGQNNQPQHF

abundance: NA
v_gene: TRBV30
j_gene: TRBJ2-2
d_gene: NA
CDR3nt: TGTGCCTTGGGTTGGGGGGCCGGGGAGCTGTTTTTT
CDR3aa: CALGWGAGELFF

abundance: NA
v_gene: TRBV5-6
j_gene: TRBJ1-6
d_gene: TRBD1
CDR3nt: TGTGCCAGCAGCTTCGATGGGACAGGGTTCACGTCACCCCTCCACTTT
CDR3aa: CASSFDGTGFTSPLHF

abundance: NA
v_gene: TRBV6-5
j_gene: TRBJ2-2
d_gene: TRBD2
CDR3nt: TGTGCCAGCAGCCTAGCGGGAACCACCGGGGAGCTGTTTTTT
CDR3aa: CASSLAGTTGELFF

abundance: NA
v_gene: TRBV19
j_gene: TRBJ1-3
d_gene: NA
CDR3nt: TGTGCCAGTGAGTCCTTCAGGGACTCTGGAAACACCATATATTTT
CDR3aa: CASESFRDSGNTIYF

abundance: NA
v_gene: TRBV29-1
j_gene: TRBJ2-6
d_gene: NA
CDR3nt: TGCAGCGTTACACGGCCGGGGGGCTCAGGGGCCAACGTCCTGACTTTC
CDR3aa: CSVTRPGGSGANVLTF

abundance: medium-sized
v_gene: TRBV28
j_gene: TRBJ2-2
d_gene: NA
CDR3nt: TGTGCCAGCAGTCCTTCTAGCGCTGCCGGGGAGCTGTTTTTT
CDR3aa: CASSPSSAAGELFF

abundance: NA
v_gene: TRBV7-9
j_gene: TRBJ2-7
d_gene: NA
CDR3nt: TGTGCCAGCAGCTTAGGGCAGGCAATTGGCGAGCAGTACTTC
CDR3aa: CASSLGQAIGEQYF

abundance: NA
v_gene: TRBV6-5
j_gene: TRBJ2-7
d_gene: NA
CDR3nt: TGTGCCAGCATGGGTGGGACACTAAACTACGAGCAGTACTTC
CDR3aa: CASMGGTLNYEQYF

abundance: NA
v_gene: TRBV6-5
j_gene: TRBJ2-7
d_gene: TRBD1
CDR3nt: TGTGCCAGCCGACGGACAGGCTCGTACGAGCAGTACTTC
CDR3aa: CASRRTGSYEQYF

abundance: once
v_gene: TRBV5-1
j_gene: TRBJ2-5
d_gene: NA
CDR3nt: TGCGCCAGCAGCTTGAGGAGGGATGGAGAGACCCAGTACTTC
CDR3aa: CASSLRRDGETQYF

abundance: NA
v_gene: TRBV27
j_gene: TRBJ2-3
d_gene: TRBD2
CDR3nt: TGTGCCAGCAGACAACGAGCGGGAGGGACAGATACGCAGTATTTT
CDR3aa: CASRQRAGGTDTQYF

abundance: NA
v_gene: TRBV29-1
j_gene: TRBJ2-2
d_gene: TRBD2
CDR3nt: TGCAGCGTTGTAGGGACTAGCGGGATTCGGACACCGGGGGAGCTGTTTTTT
CDR3aa: CSVVGTSGIRTPGELFF

abundance: NA
v_gene: TRBV7-2
j_gene: TRBJ1-3
d_gene: NA
CDR3nt: TGTGCCAGCAGCTTAGGAAGGGGCTCTGGAAACACCATATATTTT
CDR3aa: CASSLGRGSGNTIYF

abundance: NA
v_gene: TRBV28
j_gene: TRBJ1-3
d_gene: NA
CDR3nt: TGTGCCAGCAGTTTACAGGGTAGGGCTGGAAACACCATATATTTT
CDR3aa: CASSLQGRAGNTIYF

abundance: NA
v_gene: TRBV27
j_gene: TRBJ2-5
d_gene: NA
CDR3nt: TGTGCCAGCAGTCCGGGACTCCCGGGGGAGACCCAGTACTTC
CDR3aa: CASSPGLPGETQYF

abundance: NA
v_gene: TRBV5-1
j_gene: TRBJ1-4
d_gene: TRBD1
CDR3nt: TGCGCCAGCAGCCTCCCCACCGGGACAGCAAATGAAAAACTGTTTTTT
CDR3aa: CASSLPTGTANEKLFF

abundance: once
v_gene: TRBV10-1
j_gene: TRBJ2-2
d_gene: NA
CDR3nt: TGCGCCAGCAGGGGCCGTGGCAGACGAAGATCCACCGGGGAGCTGTTTTTT
CDR3aa: CASRGRGRRRSTGELFF

abundance: NA
v_gene: TRBV7-2
j_gene: TRBJ2-2
d_gene: TRBD1
CDR3nt: TGTGCCAGCACCCGGGACAGAAATGCTAACGGGGAGCTGTTTTTT
CDR3aa: CASTRDRNANGELFF

abundance: NA
v_gene: TRBV6-2/TRBV6-3
j_gene: TRBJ1-5
d_gene: TRBD1
CDR3nt: TGTGCCAGCAGTTACTCCCGGGACAGGGACAATCAGCCCCAGCATTTT
CDR3aa: CASSYSRDRDNQPQHF

abundance: NA
v_gene: TRBV29-1
j_gene: TRBJ2-1
d_gene: TRBD2
CDR3nt: TGCAGCGTTGAAGATATAGGACTAGCGGGAGTGTACAATGAGCAGTTCTTC
CDR3aa: CSVEDIGLAGVYNEQFF

abundance: NA
v_gene: TRBV7-2
j_gene: TRBJ2-1
d_gene: NA
CDR3nt: TGTGCCAGCAGCTTAGTGTCGGGTCAAGAAAAGGAGCAGTTCTTC
CDR3aa: CASSLVSGQEKEQFF

abundance: NA
v_gene: TRBV6-5
j_gene: TRBJ2-1
d_gene: TRBD2
CDR3nt: TGTGCCAGCAGTCTTACCGGGACTAGTGACCATGAGCAGTTCTTC
CDR3aa: CASSLTGTSDHEQFF

abundance: NA
v_gene: TRBV27
j_gene: TRBJ2-2
d_gene: TRBD1
CDR3nt: TGTGCCAGCAGCTATGGGACAGGGGGCGGGGAGCTGTTTTTT
CDR3aa: CASSYGTGGGELFF

abundance: NA
v_gene: TRBV9
j_gene: TRBJ2-4
d_gene: NA
CDR3nt: TGTGCCAGCAGCCCGTACAGGGAGGGAAACATTCAGTACTTC
CDR3aa: CASSPYREGNIQYF

abundance: NA
v_gene: TRBV3-1/TRBV3-2
j_gene: TRBJ2-1
d_gene: NA
CDR3nt: TGTGCCAGCAGCCAAGAACCCAGGGATGAGCAGTTCTTC
CDR3aa: CASSQEPRDEQFF

abundance: once
v_gene: TRBV6-5
j_gene: TRBJ1-2
d_gene: NA
CDR3nt: TGTGCCAGCAGTTACCAGGGTTTGAATGGCTACACCTTC
CDR3aa: CASSYQGLNGYTF

abundance: NA
v_gene: TRBV6-5
j_gene: TRBJ2-1
d_gene: NA
CDR3nt: TGTGCCAGCAGTCAGGTGGTAGCGGTGAACAATGAGCAGTTCTTC
CDR3aa: CASSQVVAVNNEQFF